Listed below are T cell receptor beta chains from one sample, sequenced in a study of cytomegalovirus exposure and HLA in healthy donors. Sequencing used immunoSEQ multiplex PCR; TCRdb keeps in-frame clones, though not all of them. This sample yields 150,000 or so clones, of which 80% to 90% are seen a single time; around a tenth belongs to the top ten. Source material: PBMCs. The receptor set was obtained from a man between 18 and 29 years old in good health and CMV-seropositive. Both conserved end residues are part of each CDR3. The D gene is left open where the match is weak. The size of a clone is reported for some rows only, either as once, few or many, or as a class for expanded clones.

D	size	V	J	CDR3	DNA
NA	few	TRBV5-6	TRBJ1-1	CASSLRGNTEAFF	TGTGCCAGCAGCTTACGGGGGAACACTGAAGCTTTCTTT
TRBD2	NA	TRBV13	TRBJ2-3	CASSAPVGERGSTDTQYF	TGTGCCAGCAGCGCCCCAGTGGGCGAGCGGGGGAGCACAGATACGCAGTATTTT
TRBD1	NA	TRBV5-5	TRBJ1-2	CASSLGQGAGGYTF	TGTGCCAGCAGCCTGGGGCAGGGGGCGGGAGGCTACACCTTC
TRBD2	NA	TRBV4-3	TRBJ2-7	CASSQDLAGGDYEQYF	TGCGCCAGCAGCCAAGATTTAGCGGGGGGGGACTACGAGCAGTACTTC
NA	NA	TRBV4-1	TRBJ2-2	CASSQVGGNTGELFF	TGCGCCAGCAGCCAAGTCGGTGGGAACACCGGGGAGCTGTTTTTT
TRBD2	NA	TRBV19	TRBJ2-5	CATWGLAEETQYF	TGTGCCACCTGGGGACTAGCGGAAGAGACCCAGTACTTC
NA	NA	TRBV2	TRBJ1-2	CASSSWGGGYTF	TGTGCCAGCAGTAGCTGGGGAGGTGGCTACACCTTC
TRBD1	once	TRBV2	TRBJ2-7	CASEGTDYEQYF	TGTGCCAGCGAGGGGACAGACTACGAGCAGTACTTC
NA	NA	TRBV19	TRBJ2-3	CASSISASGGGAQYF	TGTGCCAGTAGTATATCGGCCAGCGGTGGCGGGGCGCAGTATTTT
NA	NA	TRBV7-9	TRBJ2-5	CASSFQGAETQYF	TGTGCCAGCAGCTTTCAGGGTGCGGAGACCCAGTACTTC
NA	NA	TRBV21-1	TRBJ2-2	CASSKSLRGPPFTGELFF	TGTGCCAGCAGCAAAAGTTTAAGGGGGCCACCCTTCACCGGGGAGCTGTTTTTT
TRBD1	NA	TRBV5-1	TRBJ2-5	CASSGSGTGVSETQYF	TGCGCCAGCAGCGGATCCGGGACAGGGGTGTCCGAGACCCAGTACTTC
NA	NA	TRBV12-5	TRBJ2-7	CASGYSAGAYEQYF	TGTGCTAGTGGTTATTCGGCAGGGGCCTACGAGCAGTACTTC
TRBD2	NA	TRBV5-4	TRBJ2-3	CASSLASGPEDTQYF	TGTGCCAGCAGCTTGGCTAGCGGGCCTGAGGATACGCAGTATTTT
NA	NA	TRBV6-1	TRBJ1-1	CASSESGRGEEAFF	TGTGCCAGCAGTGAAAGTGGTAGGGGCGAGGAAGCTTTCTTT
NA	NA	TRBV7-5	TRBJ1-2	CARTGRTASGRYGYTF	TGTGCCAGAACCGGGAGGACAGCCTCAGGTCGCTATGGCTACACCTTC
NA	NA	TRBV9	TRBJ2-7	CASSVALVAGRISEQYF	TGTGCCAGCAGCGTAGCTTTAGTCGCAGGGAGGATTAGCGAGCAGTACTTC
TRBD1	NA	TRBV30	TRBJ1-5	CAWDRGQYQPQHF	TGTGCCTGGGACAGGGGGCAGTATCAGCCCCAGCATTTT
NA	NA	TRBV18	TRBJ1-4	CASSQMQGAPNEKLFF	TGTGCCAGCTCACAGATGCAGGGTGCGCCTAATGAAAAACTGTTTTTT
TRBD1	NA	TRBV11-2	TRBJ2-2	CASSQDYGQGAGELFF	TGCGCCAGCAGCCAAGACTATGGACAGGGGGCCGGGGAGCTGTTTTTT
TRBD1	NA	TRBV9	TRBJ2-1	CASSVGRTGTYNEQFF	TGTGCCAGCAGCGTAGGTAGGACAGGGACCTACAATGAGCAGTTCTTC
NA	NA	TRBV10-3	TRBJ1-5	CAISAGIYSNQPQHF	TGTGCCATCAGTGCAGGAATCTATAGCAATCAGCCCCAGCATTTT
TRBD1	NA	TRBV30	TRBJ1-5	CAWSRGGSNQPQHF	TGTGCCTGGAGTCGAGGGGGCAGCAATCAGCCCCAGCATTTT
NA	once	TRBV7-2	TRBJ1-2	CASSPRWAGIDYGYTF	TGTGCCAGCAGCCCCCGTTGGGCAGGGATCGACTATGGCTACACCTTC
NA	once	TRBV27	TRBJ2-7	CASSFLGGQRQYF	TGTGCCAGCAGTTTTCTGGGGGGACAGCGGCAGTACTTC
TRBD1	NA	TRBV5-1	TRBJ1-1	CASSRQGADTEAFF	TGCGCCAGCAGCCGACAGGGGGCGGACACTGAAGCTTTCTTT
TRBD1	NA	TRBV7-2	TRBJ1-2	CASSFDRGDYGYTF	TGTGCCAGCAGCTTTGACAGGGGAGACTATGGCTACACCTTC
TRBD2	NA	TRBV9	TRBJ2-1	CASSVVAGPLTYEQFF	TGTGCCAGCAGCGTAGTAGCGGGGCCCCTGACTTATGAGCAGTTCTTC
NA	NA	TRBV6-4	TRBJ2-2	CASSDQGTGELFF	TGTGCCAGCAGTGATCAGGGTACCGGGGAGCTGTTTTTT
TRBD2	NA	TRBV5-1	TRBJ2-1	CASSPELAGGPGEQFF	TGCGCCAGCAGCCCGGAACTAGCGGGGGGGCCGGGTGAGCAGTTCTTC
NA	NA	TRBV5-1	TRBJ1-2	CASSIWGAPGGYTF	TGCGCCAGCAGTATTTGGGGCGCCCCGGGCGGCTACACCTTC
TRBD1	few	TRBV5-5	TRBJ2-2	CASSLGQGARTGELFF	TGTGCCAGCAGCCTGGGACAGGGGGCGCGGACCGGGGAGCTGTTTTTT